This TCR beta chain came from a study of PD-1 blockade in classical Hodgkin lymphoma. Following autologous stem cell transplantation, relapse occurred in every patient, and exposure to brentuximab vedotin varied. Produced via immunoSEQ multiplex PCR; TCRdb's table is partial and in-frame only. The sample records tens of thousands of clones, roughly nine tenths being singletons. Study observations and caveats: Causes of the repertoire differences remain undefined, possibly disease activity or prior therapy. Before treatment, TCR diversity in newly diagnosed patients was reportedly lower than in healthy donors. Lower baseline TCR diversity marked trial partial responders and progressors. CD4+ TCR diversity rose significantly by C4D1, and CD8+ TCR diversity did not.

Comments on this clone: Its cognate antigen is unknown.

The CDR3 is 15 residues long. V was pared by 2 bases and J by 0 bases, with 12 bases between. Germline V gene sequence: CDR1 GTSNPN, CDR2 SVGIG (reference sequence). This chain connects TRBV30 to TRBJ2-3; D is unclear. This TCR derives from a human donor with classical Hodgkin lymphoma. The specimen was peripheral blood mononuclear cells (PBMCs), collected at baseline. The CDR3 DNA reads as TGTGCCTGGAGTCGGCCCAACCCAAGCACAGATACGCAGTATTTT. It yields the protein CAWSRPNPSTDTQYF.